These 8 T cell receptor beta chains originate from one sample sequenced in a study of shared clonotypes between healthy human individuals. Generated by immunoSEQ multiplex PCR, the TCRdb table keeps only in-frame clones and is missing some. The table lists fewer than 850,000 clones, approximately 75% of them singletons. Material for sequencing was memory CD4+ T cells sorted from blood. The subset: CD45RA-negative fraction. These receptors came from a woman aged 25 to 45 in good health.

This chain connects TRBV7-9 to TRBJ2-1, with TRBD2 matching over 9 bases. This CDR3 comprises 16 residues. V lost 4 bases, J lost 2 bases, and 6 bases stayed unmatched. Looked up from germline, CDR1 is SEHNR and CDR2 is FQNEAQ (reference sequence). Here the CDR3 reads CASSYRLAAAYNEQFF. The CDR3 DNA is TGTGCCAGCAGCTATAGACTAGCGGCGGCCTACAATGAGCAGTTCTTC.

The chain joins TRBV7-7 to TRBJ2-1; 7 bases align to TRBD2. The V gene end was trimmed by 8 bases and the J gene end by 5 bases; junction bases not matched to a gene: 6. CDR1 SSHAT and CDR2 FNYEAQ come from the germline V gene (reference sequence). The CDR3 runs to 13 residues. CDR3: CASAREPHNEQFF. CDR3 nucleotides: TGTGCCAGCGCGCGGGAGCCCCACAATGAGCAGTTCTTC.

CDR3 nucleotide sequence: TGTGCCAGTAGTATCACCAGGAACACCGGGGAGCTGTTTTTT. It codes for CASSITRNTGELFF. The V and J genes are TRBV19 and TRBJ2-2; D gene ambiguous. V was pared by 3 bases and J by 1 base, with 6 bases between. CDR1 is LNHDA and CDR2 is SQIVND in the germline V gene (reference sequence). The CDR3 totals 14 residues.

This clone was found a few times. The rearrangement uses TRBV7-2 and TRBJ2-5, with D maybe TRBD1 (5 bases). Trimming took off 2 bases at V and 4 bases at J, with 11 bases between the two ends. Germline V gene data show CDR1 as SGHTA and CDR2 as FQGNSA. This CDR3 comprises 14 residues. The CDR3 region has the DNA TGTGCCAGCAGCTTACAGGGAAGGCCAGAGACCCAGTACTTC. It codes for CASSLQGRPETQYF.

This clone was observed many times. Other DNA sequences in this sample translate to the same CDR3. The chain couples TRBV5-1 to TRBJ1-3, with D uncertain. CDR3 length equals 14 residues. CDR1 and CDR2 (germline): SGHRS, YFSETQ. V lost 5 bases, J lost 0 bases, and 9 bases lay in between. The CDR3 reads CASSSDLSGNTIYF. CDR3 DNA sequence: TGCGCCAGCAGTTCAGATCTCTCTGGAAACACCATATATTTT.

The rearrangement uses TRBV25-1 and TRBJ1-3, with D possibly TRBD1 on 5 matching bases. Germline V gene data show CDR1 as MGHDK and CDR2 as SYGVNS. This CDR3 spans 15 amino acids. V was cut by 7 bases and J by 4 bases, with 17 bases left in between. The CDR3 region is CASIDPGTGGNTIYF. CDR3 nucleotide sequence: TGTGCCAGCATCGACCCAGGGACCGGAGGAAACACCATATATTTT.

The V call is TRBV29-1, the J call TRBJ2-1; 10 bases are a match to TRBD2. Germline V CDR1 and CDR2: SQVTM, ANQGSEA. The CDR3 spans 14 residues. Trimming at V came to 2 bases and at J to 8 bases, leaving 6 bases not matched to a gene. Here the CDR3 DNA reads TGCAGCGTTGAATGGACTAGCGGTGGGGATGAGCAGTTCTTC. Its protein is CSVEWTSGGDEQFF.

This clone has just one count. The V gene is TRBV18, the J gene TRBJ2-1; 9 bases line up with TRBD2. Germline V gene sequence: CDR1 KGHSH, CDR2 LQKENI. V shed 2 bases, J shed 5 bases, and the junction held 4 bases outside the gene matches. The CDR3 loop spans 15 amino acids. The CDR3 region is CASSPTSGRNNEQFF. The CDR3 nucleotides read TGTGCCAGCTCACCAACGAGCGGGAGGAACAATGAGCAGTTCTTC.